These T cell receptor beta chains were read from a single sample in a study of CD8+ T cells in alopecia areata. Sequencing used immunoSEQ multiplex PCR; TCRdb keeps in-frame clones, though not all of them. The table shows 150,000 to 200,000 clones, with 65% occurring only once. The sequenced sample was CD4+ T cells sorted from blood, obtained at week 4, from a patient treated with tofacitinib. All receptors derive from a human donor with alopecia areata. The CDR3 runs from the conserved cysteine through the conserved F or W. Each record gives: J gene, V gene, CDR3 protein.

j_gene: TRBJ2-1
v_gene: TRBV30
CDR3aa: CAWSVLAGGPSNEQFF

j_gene: TRBJ2-1
v_gene: TRBV27
CDR3aa: CASSLNGDSEQFF

j_gene: TRBJ2-5
v_gene: TRBV29-1
CDR3aa: CSVKGRQETQYF

j_gene: TRBJ2-6
v_gene: TRBV6-1
CDR3aa: CASSERGTGTYSGANVLTF

j_gene: TRBJ1-5
v_gene: TRBV30
CDR3aa: CACDRGNQPQHF

j_gene: TRBJ1-4
v_gene: TRBV29-1
CDR3aa: CSASGFPNEKLFF

j_gene: TRBJ2-1
v_gene: TRBV30
CDR3aa: CAWRSEGAYNEQFF

j_gene: TRBJ1-1
v_gene: TRBV30
CDR3aa: CAWRGEGTNTEAFF

j_gene: TRBJ2-1
v_gene: TRBV30
CDR3aa: CAWSVQGAPFF

j_gene: TRBJ1-1
v_gene: TRBV7-9
CDR3aa: CASSLHGTGKTEAFF

j_gene: TRBJ1-5
v_gene: TRBV4-2
CDR3aa: CASSQEGRGQSQPQHF

j_gene: TRBJ1-5
v_gene: TRBV30
CDR3aa: CAWNRAGNSNQPQHF

j_gene: TRBJ1-1
v_gene: TRBV6-6
CDR3aa: CASSYSTRGMNTEAFF

j_gene: TRBJ2-1
v_gene: TRBV2
CDR3aa: CASSGTSGDSYNEQFF

j_gene: TRBJ2-3
v_gene: TRBV30
CDR3aa: CAWNQGASTDTQYF

j_gene: TRBJ1-1
v_gene: TRBV19
CDR3aa: CASTGDTEAFF

j_gene: TRBJ2-1
v_gene: TRBV19
CDR3aa: CASSMGQGAASRFF

j_gene: TRBJ1-5
v_gene: TRBV7-9
CDR3aa: CASSLGLVGQPQHF

j_gene: TRBJ2-7
v_gene: TRBV6-1
CDR3aa: CASRPQVGGYEQYF

j_gene: TRBJ2-7
v_gene: TRBV11-2
CDR3aa: CASSFRRGQPYEQYF

j_gene: TRBJ1-5
v_gene: TRBV29-1
CDR3aa: CSVGSGIRQPQHF

j_gene: TRBJ1-1
v_gene: TRBV29-1
CDR3aa: CSVGPGTEAFF

j_gene: TRBJ1-1
v_gene: TRBV6-6
CDR3aa: CASSSGGGRTEAFF